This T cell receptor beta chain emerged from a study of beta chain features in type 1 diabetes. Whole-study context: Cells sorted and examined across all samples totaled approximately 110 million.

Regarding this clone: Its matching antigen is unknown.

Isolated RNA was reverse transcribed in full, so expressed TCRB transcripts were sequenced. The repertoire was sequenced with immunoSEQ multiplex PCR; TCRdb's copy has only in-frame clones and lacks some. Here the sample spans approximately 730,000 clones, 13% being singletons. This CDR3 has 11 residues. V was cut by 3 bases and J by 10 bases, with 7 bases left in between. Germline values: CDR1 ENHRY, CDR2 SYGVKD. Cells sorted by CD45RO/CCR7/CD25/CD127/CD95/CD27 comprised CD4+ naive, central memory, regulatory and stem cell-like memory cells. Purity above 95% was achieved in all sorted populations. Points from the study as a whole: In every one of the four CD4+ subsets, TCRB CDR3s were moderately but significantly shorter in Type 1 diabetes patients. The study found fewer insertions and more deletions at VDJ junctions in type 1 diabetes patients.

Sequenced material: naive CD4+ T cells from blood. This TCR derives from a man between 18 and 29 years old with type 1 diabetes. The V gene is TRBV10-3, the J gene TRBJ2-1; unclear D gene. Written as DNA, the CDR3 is TGTGCCATCAGTGAAGAGACAGAGCAGTTCTTC. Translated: CAISEETEQFF.